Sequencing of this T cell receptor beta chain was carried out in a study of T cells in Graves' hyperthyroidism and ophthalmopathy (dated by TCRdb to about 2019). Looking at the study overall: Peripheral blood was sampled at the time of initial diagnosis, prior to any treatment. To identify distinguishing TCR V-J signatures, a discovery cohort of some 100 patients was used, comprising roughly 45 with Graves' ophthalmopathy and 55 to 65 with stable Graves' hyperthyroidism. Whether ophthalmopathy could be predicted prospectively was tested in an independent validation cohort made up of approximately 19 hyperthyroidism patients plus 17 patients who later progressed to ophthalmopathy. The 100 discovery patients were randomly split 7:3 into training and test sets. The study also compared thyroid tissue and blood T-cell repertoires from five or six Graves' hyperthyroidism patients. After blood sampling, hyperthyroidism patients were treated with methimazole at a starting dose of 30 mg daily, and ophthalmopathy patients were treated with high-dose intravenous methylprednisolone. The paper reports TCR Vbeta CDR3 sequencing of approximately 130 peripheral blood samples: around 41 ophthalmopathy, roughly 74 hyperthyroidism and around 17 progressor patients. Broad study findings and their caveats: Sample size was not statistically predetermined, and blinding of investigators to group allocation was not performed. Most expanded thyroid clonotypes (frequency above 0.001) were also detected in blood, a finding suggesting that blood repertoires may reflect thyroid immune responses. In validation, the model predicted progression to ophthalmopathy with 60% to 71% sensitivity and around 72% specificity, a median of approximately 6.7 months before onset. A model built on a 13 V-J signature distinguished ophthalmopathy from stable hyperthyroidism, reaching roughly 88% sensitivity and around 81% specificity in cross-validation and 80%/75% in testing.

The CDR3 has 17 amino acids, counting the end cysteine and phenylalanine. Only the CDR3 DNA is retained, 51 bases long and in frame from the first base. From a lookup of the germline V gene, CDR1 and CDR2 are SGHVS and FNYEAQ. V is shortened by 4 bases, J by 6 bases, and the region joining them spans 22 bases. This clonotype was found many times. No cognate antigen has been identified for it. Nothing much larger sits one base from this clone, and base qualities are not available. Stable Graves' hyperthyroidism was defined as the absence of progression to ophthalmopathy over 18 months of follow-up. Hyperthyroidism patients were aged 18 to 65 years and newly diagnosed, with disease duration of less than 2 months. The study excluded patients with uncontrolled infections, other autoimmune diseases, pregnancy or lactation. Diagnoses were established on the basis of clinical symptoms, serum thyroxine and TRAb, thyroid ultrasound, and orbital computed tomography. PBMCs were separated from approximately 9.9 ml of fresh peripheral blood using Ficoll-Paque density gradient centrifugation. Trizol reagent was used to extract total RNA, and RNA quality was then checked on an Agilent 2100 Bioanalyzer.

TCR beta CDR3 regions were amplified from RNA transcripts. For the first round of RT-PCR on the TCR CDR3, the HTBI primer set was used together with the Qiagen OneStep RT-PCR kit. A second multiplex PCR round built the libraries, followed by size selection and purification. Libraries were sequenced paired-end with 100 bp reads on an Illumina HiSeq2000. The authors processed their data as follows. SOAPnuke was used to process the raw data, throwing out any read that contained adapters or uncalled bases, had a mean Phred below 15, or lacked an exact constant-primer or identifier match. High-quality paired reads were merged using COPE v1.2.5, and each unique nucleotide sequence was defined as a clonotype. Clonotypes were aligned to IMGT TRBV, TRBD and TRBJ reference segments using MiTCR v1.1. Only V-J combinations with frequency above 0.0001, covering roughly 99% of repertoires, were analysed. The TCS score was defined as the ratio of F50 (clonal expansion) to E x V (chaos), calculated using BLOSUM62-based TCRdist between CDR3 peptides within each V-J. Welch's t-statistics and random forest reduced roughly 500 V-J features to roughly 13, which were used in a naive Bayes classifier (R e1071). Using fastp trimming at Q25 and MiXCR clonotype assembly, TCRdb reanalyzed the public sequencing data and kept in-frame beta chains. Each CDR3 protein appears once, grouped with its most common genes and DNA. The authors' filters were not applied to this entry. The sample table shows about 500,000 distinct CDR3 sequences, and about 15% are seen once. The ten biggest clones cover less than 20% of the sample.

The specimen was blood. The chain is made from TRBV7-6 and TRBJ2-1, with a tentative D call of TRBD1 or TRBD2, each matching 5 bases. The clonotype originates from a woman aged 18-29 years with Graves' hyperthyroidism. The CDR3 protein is CASSSVQLGVLGNEQFF. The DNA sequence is TGTGCCAGCAGCTCCGTCCAACTAGGGGTGCTGGGCAATGAGCAGTTCTTC.